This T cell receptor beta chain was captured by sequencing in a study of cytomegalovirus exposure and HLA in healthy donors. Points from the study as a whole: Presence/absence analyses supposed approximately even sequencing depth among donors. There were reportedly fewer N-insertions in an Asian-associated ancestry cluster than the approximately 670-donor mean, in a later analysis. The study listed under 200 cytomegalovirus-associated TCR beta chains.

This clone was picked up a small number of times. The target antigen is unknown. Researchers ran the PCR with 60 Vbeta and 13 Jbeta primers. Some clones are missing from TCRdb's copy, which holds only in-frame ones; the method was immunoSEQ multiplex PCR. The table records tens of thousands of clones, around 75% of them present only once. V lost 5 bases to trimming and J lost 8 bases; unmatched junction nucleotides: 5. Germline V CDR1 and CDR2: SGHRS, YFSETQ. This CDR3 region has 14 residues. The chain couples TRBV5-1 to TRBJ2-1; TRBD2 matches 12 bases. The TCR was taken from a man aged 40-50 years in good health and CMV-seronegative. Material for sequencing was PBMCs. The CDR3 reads CASSLAGGHDEQFF. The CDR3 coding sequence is TGCGCCAGCAGTCTAGCGGGGGGGCACGATGAGCAGTTCTTC.